Following are 20 T cell receptor beta chains from one sample sequenced in a study of type 1 regulatory T cells. Their target antigens are unknown. TCRdb re-derived calls from the reads in MiXCR, one entry per CDR3 protein. The table includes about 59,000 distinct CDR3 sequences, 60% to 80% detected once. The sample consisted of cultured non-Tr1 T cells, either the whole culture or a sorted T cell fraction (not recorded which). The origin of the receptors is a human donor in good health.

The V gene is TRBV5-1, the J gene TRBJ2-3; 8 bases map to TRBD1. V lost 4 bases, J lost 4 bases, and 11 bases stayed unmatched. The CDR3 is 16 amino acids. CDR1 is SGHRS and CDR2 is YFSETQ in the germline V gene. CDR3 in amino acids: CASSLAGRGPPDTQYF. Written as DNA, the CDR3 is TGCGCCAGCAGCCTGGCCGGCAGGGGGCCTCCAGATACGCAGTATTTT.

The chain combines TRBV20-1 with TRBJ2-2; maybe TRBD2 (12 bases). Trimming removed 6 bases at V and 7 bases at J, with 30 bases between. From germline, CDR1 is DFQATT and CDR2 SNEGSKA (reference sequence). There are 18 residues in the CDR3. This CDR3 reads CSAGDRGLLGLAGGELFF. CDR3 coding DNA: TGCAGTGCCGGGGACAGGGGGTTATTGGGACTAGCGGGCGGGGAGCTGTTTTTT.

This chain's CDR3 is CASSLVLAGLSTDTQYF. The CDR3 coding sequence is TGTGCCAGCAGCTTGGTGCTAGCGGGACTAAGCACAGATACGCAGTATTTT. J is TRBJ2-3 and V is TRBV5-5; 9 bases agree with TRBD2. Germline values: CDR1 SGHKS, CDR2 YYEKEE (reference sequence). V was pared by 0 bases and J by 0 bases, with 5 bases of the junction left unmatched. The CDR3 loop spans 17 amino acids.

The chain carries TRBV12-3 or TRBV12-4 and TRBJ1-1; 8 nucleotides align to TRBD1. The CDR3 extends over 15 amino acids. The V segment lost 5 bases and the J segment 1 base; nucleotides outside the gene matches: 6. The CDR3 loop reads CASSPGQGTNTEAFF. CDR3 nucleotide sequence: TGTGCCAGCAGTCCAGGACAGGGTACGAACACTGAAGCTTTCTTT.

The CDR3 here is CASSLRTGLIGETQYF. The CDR3 region has the DNA TGTGCCAGCAGCTTGAGGACAGGGTTGATCGGAGAGACCCAGTACTTC. The rearrangement uses TRBV7-2 and TRBJ2-5; 8 positions match TRBD1. V was clipped by 3 bases and J by 4 bases; unmatched bases: 10. CDR1 is SGHTA, CDR2 FQGNSA, per germline. The CDR3 has 16 amino acids. The full variable domain, with the rest looked up from reference TRBV7-2 and TRBJ2-5, is GAGVSQSPSNKVTEKGKDVELRCDPISGHTALYWYRQSLGQGLEFLIYFQGNSAPDKSGLPSDRFSAERTGGSVSTLTIQRTQQEDSAVYLCASSLRTGLIGETQYFGPGTRLLVL.

The chain recombines TRBV6-5 with TRBJ1-1, with TRBD1 matching 8 bases. This CDR3 is 15 amino acids long. J was trimmed by 1 base and V by 5 bases; bases with no gene match: 6. Germline CDR1 reads MNHEY; CDR2 reads SVGAGI. The CDR3 protein is CASSRWTGTNTEAFF. As DNA, the CDR3 is TGTGCCAGCAGTCGCTGGACAGGGACGAACACTGAAGCTTTCTTT.

The chain uses TRBV24-1 and TRBJ2-2, with unresolved D. The V gene lost 10 bases and the J gene lost 3 bases, with 14 bases spanning the gap. Germline CDR1 KGHDR, CDR2 SFDVKD. The CDR3 totals 14 residues. The CDR3 DNA reads TGTGCCACTCGGGCGGCGGAAGACACCGGGGAGCTGTTTTTT. Translation gives CATRAAEDTGELFF.

This clonotype was seen more than once but under ten times. The chain carries TRBV7-9 and TRBJ1-6, with 8 bases matching TRBD1. Trimming removed 4 bases from V and 8 bases from J; junction bases left unmatched: 7. The CDR3 consists of 15 residues. CDR1 and CDR2 from the germline V gene are SEHNR and FQNEAQ (reference sequence). DNA for the CDR3: TGTGCCAGCAGCTCCAGGGGGCGCGAGGATTCACCCCTCCACTTT. As protein: CASSSRGREDSPLHF. The whole variable domain, remainder taken from reference TRBV7-9 and TRBJ1-6, is DTGVSQNPRHKITKRGQNVTFRCDPISEHNRLYWYRQTLGQGPEFLTYFQNEAQLEKSRLLSDRFSAERPKGSFSTLEIQRTEQGDSAMYLCASSSRGREDSPLHFGNGTRLTVT.

The chain joins TRBV2 to TRBJ2-7; D gene uncertain. This CDR3 is 13 amino acids long. CDR1 is SNHLY and CDR2 is FYNNEI in the germline V gene. Trimming pared 7 bases from V and 2 bases from J, leaving 12 bases between. The CDR3 reads CASTPVGTYEQYF. The CDR3 DNA reads TGTGCCAGCACCCCTGTTGGGACCTACGAGCAGTACTTC. Full variable domain (remainder filled in from reference TRBV2 and TRBJ2-7): EPEVTQTPSHQVTQMGQEVILRCVPISNHLYFYWYRQILGQKVEFLVSFYNNEISEKSEIFDDQFSVERPDGSNFTLKIRSTKLEDSAMYFCASTPVGTYEQYFGPGTRLTVT.

CDR3 in amino acids: CASSLADPTGTGELFF. The CDR3 nucleotides are TGTGCCAGCAGCTTAGCGGACCCGACAGGCACCGGGGAGCTGTTTTTT. The chain has TRBV7-6 and TRBJ2-2, with D possibly matching TRBD1 (6 bases). The CDR3 is made up of 16 amino acids. V was trimmed by 0 bases and J by 4 bases, leaving 12 bases between them. The germline gives CDR1 SGHVS, CDR2 FNYEAQ. The full variable domain, rest sourced from reference TRBV7-6 and TRBJ2-2, is GAGVSQSPRYKVTKRGQDVALRCDPISGHVSLYWYRQALGQGPEFLTYFNYEAQQDKSGLPNDRFSAERPEGSISTLTIQRTEQRDSAMYRCASSLADPTGTGELFFGEGSRLTVL.

The sample holds many counts of this clonotype. CDR3 residues: CASSHTGVSNQPQHF. For the CDR3, the DNA is TGTGCCAGCAGCCACACGGGAGTTAGCAATCAGCCCCAGCATTTT. The rearrangement uses TRBV3-1 and TRBJ1-5; D is ambiguous. The germline gives CDR1 LGHDT, CDR2 YNNKEL (reference sequence). V lost 3 bases to trimming and J lost 0 bases, with 9 bases between them. The length of the CDR3 is 15 residues.

J is TRBJ2-1 and V is TRBV18; possible D gene TRBD2, 5 bases. Germline CDR1 KGHSH, CDR2 LQKENI. Between the trimmed V and J ends, which lost 6 bases and 12 bases, there was a span of 18 bases. The CDR3 sequence is 13 residues long. This chain's CDR3 is CASSSSAEGRQFF. DNA for the CDR3: TGTGCCAGCTCCTCTTCTGCCGAGGGAAGGCAGTTCTTC.

Only a few counts were recorded for this clonotype. V usage is TRBV19 and J usage is TRBJ2-1; the match to TRBD2 covers 7 bases. Germline assignment: CDR1 LNHDA and CDR2 SQIVND (reference sequence). The V segment lost 10 bases and the J segment 4 bases; nucleotides outside the gene matches: 19. The CDR3 length is 17 residues. The DNA for the CDR3 is TGTGCCACCAAGCGAACCAACGGCGGGAGAGAATACAATGAGCAGTTCTTC. Translated, it gives CATKRTNGGREYNEQFF.

The chain links TRBV20-1 to TRBJ1-2; D gene unclear. Germline CDR1 DFQATT, CDR2 SNEGSKA (reference sequence). The CDR3 totals 14 residues. V lost 0 bases to trimming and J lost 2 bases, with 10 bases between them. CDR3 nucleotides: TGCAGTGCTAGAGAGGAGGGCGGGAACTATGGCTACACCTTC. Translation: CSAREEGGNYGYTF.

V usage is TRBV7-2 and J usage is TRBJ2-7, with a weak D call TRBD2 (6 bases). The germline CDR1 and CDR2 sequences are SGHTA and FQGNSA. V lost 5 bases and J 7 bases, leaving 15 bases between the germline ends. CDR3 length: 13 amino acids. The CDR3 bases are TGTGCCAGCAGCCCGGGCGGGGTTAGAGAGCAGTACTTC. Its translation: CASSPGGVREQYF.

The chain carries TRBV28 and TRBJ1-3; no reliable D call. Germline CDR1 is MDHEN and CDR2 is SYDVKM. The CDR3 has 15 residues. V was pared by 4 bases and J by 0 bases, with 10 bases between. CDR3 in DNA: TGTGCCAGCAGTTATCCCCGTTCCTCTGGAAACACCATATATTTT. It encodes CASSYPRSSGNTIYF. The whole variable domain, remainder taken from reference TRBV28 and TRBJ1-3, is DVKVTQSSRYLVKRTGEKVFLECVQDMDHENMFWYRQDPGLGLRLIYFSYDVKMKEKGDIPEGYSVSREKKERFSLILESASTNQTSMYLCASSYPRSSGNTIYFGEGSWLTVV.

This clonotype showed up just a few times. The rearrangement links TRBV5-1 to TRBJ2-2; 7 nucleotides line up with TRBD2. V dropped 7 bases and J dropped 8; count of bases not matched to a gene: 14. CDR3 length equals 15 residues. Germline lookup yields CDR1 SGHRS and CDR2 YFSETQ. The CDR3 region has the DNA TGCGCCAGCGAAACCGGGACTACGGAAAAGGGGGAGCTGTTTTTT. Residues: CASETGTTEKGELFF.

The CDR3 sequence is CATSRGLAGSFSYNEQFF. In nucleotides, the CDR3 is TGTGCCACCAGCAGAGGCCTAGCGGGAAGTTTCTCCTACAATGAGCAGTTCTTC. The rearrangement links TRBV15 to TRBJ2-1, with 9 bases aligning to TRBD2. The CDR3 spans 18 residues. The germline CDR1 and CDR2 sequences are LNHNV and YYDKDF (reference sequence). The V segment lost 1 base and the J segment 0 bases; nucleotides outside the gene matches: 7. Complete variable domain (other parts from reference TRBV15 and TRBJ2-1): DAMVIQNPRYQVTQFGKPVTLSCSQTLNHNVMYWYQQKSSQAPKLLFHYYDKDFNNEADTPDNFQSRRPNTSFCFLDIRSPGLGDTAMYLCATSRGLAGSFSYNEQFFGPGTRLTVL.

This clonotype occurred a few times. V usage is TRBV2 and J usage is TRBJ1-6; no definite D call. Germline loops: CDR1 SNHLY, CDR2 FYNNEI. The CDR3 contains 14 residues. Trimming left V 6 bases short and J 5 bases short, with 11 bases between. The CDR3 region has the DNA TGTGCCAGCAGGGCCAACAGTAATAATTCACCCCTCCACTTT. Encoded protein: CASRANSNNSPLHF.

This clonotype was recorded a few times. V usage is TRBV20-1 and J usage is TRBJ2-1, with TRBD2 as a possible D gene (6 bases). CDR1 and CDR2 from the germline V gene are DFQATT and SNEGSKA (reference sequence). The CDR3 loop spans 17 amino acids. V was cut by 1 base and J by 3 bases, with 19 bases left in between. The CDR3 sequence: CSARAATSFEGYNEQFF. The CDR3 DNA is TGCAGTGCTAGAGCGGCTACTAGCTTCGAAGGCTACAATGAGCAGTTCTTC.